Below, one TCR beta chain is given with its context. The authors' processing: Reference gene primer amplification gave estimated nucleated cell counts. The method was immunoSEQ multiplex PCR; TCRdb's version includes in-frame clones alone and lacks a portion of them. V and J calls plus clone size are reproduced from that table; the DNA served to infer D and trimming. The data show about 140,000 clones, 90% seen once. This record belongs to a study of blood T cell repertoires in COVID-19. At the level of the study: COVID-19 samples collected from the United States, Italy and Spain covered acute and convalescent phases. Sources were T cells, B-cell-depleted T cells, or PBMCs; the material itself was cDNA or gDNA.

The receptor's source is a woman older than 75 with acute or convalescent COVID-19. Material for sequencing was peripheral blood.

The CDR3 loop is CASSFQGSSNQPQHF. The CDR3 DNA is TGTGCCAGCAGCTTCCAGGGGAGTAGCAATCAGCCCCAGCATTTT. The chain uses TRBV5-8 and TRBJ1-5; the D gene is possibly TRBD1 (6 bases). Between the trimmed V and J ends, which lost 2 bases and 0 bases, there was a span of 9 bases. Germline V gives CDR1 SGHTS, CDR2 YDEGEE. CDR3 length: 15 amino acids.